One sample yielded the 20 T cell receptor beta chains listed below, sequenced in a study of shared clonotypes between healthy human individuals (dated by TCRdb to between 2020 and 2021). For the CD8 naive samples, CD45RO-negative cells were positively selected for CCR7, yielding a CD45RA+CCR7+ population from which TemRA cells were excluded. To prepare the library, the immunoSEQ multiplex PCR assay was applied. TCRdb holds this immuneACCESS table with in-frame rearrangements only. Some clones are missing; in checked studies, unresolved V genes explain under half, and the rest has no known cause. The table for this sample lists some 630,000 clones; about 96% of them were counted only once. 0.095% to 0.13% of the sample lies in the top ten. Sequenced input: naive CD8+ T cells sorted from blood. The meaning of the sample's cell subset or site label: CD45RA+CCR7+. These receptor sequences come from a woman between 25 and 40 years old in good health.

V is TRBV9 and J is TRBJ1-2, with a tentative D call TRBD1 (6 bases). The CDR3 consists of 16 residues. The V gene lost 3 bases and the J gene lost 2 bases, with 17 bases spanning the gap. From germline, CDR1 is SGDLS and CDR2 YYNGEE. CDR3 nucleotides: TGTGCCAGCAGCGCCCGGGACACACGGCTCAACTATGGCTACACCTTC. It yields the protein CASSARDTRLNYGYTF.

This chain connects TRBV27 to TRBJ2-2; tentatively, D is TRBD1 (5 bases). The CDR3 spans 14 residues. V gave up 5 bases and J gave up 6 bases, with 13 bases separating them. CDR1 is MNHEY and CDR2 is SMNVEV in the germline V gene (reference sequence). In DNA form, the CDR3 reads TGTGCCAGCAGTGTTCAGGGATCTCCCGGGGAGCTGTTTTTT. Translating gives CASSVQGSPGELFF.

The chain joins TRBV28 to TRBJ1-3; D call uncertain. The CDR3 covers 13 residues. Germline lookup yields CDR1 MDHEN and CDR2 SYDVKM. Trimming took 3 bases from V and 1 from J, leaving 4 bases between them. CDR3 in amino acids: CASSFGSGNTIYF. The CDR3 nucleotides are TGTGCCAGCAGTTTCGGATCTGGAAACACCATATATTTT.

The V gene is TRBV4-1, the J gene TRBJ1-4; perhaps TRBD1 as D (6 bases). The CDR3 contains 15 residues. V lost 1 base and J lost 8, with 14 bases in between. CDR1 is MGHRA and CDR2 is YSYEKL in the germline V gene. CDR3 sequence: CASSQVGGLEEKLFF. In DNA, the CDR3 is TGCGCCAGCAGCCAAGTCGGGGGCCTAGAGGAAAAACTGTTTTTT.

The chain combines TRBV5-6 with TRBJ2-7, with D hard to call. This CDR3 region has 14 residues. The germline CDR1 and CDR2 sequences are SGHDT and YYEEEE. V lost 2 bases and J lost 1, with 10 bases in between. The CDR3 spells CASSFYPGSYEQYF. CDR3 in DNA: TGTGCCAGCAGCTTCTACCCGGGTTCCTACGAGCAGTACTTC.

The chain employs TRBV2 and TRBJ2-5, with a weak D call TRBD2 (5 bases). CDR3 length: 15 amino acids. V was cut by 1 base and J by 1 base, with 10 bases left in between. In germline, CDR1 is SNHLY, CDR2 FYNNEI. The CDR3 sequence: CASSEGVSAQETQYF. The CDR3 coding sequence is TGTGCCAGCAGTGAAGGGGTTAGCGCCCAAGAGACCCAGTACTTC.

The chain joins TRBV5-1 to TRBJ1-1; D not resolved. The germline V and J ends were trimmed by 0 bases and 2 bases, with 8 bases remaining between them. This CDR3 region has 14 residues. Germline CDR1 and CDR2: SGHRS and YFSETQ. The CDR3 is CASSLAWPNTEAFF. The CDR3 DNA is TGCGCCAGCAGCTTGGCCTGGCCTAACACTGAAGCTTTCTTT.

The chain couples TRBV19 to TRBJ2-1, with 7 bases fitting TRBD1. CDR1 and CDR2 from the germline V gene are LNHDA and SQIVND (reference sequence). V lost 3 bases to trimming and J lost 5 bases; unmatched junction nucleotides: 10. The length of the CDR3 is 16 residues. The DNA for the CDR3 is TGTGCCAGTAGTATCTCCCGACAGGGTGGTGACAATGAGCAGTTCTTC. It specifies CASSISRQGGDNEQFF.

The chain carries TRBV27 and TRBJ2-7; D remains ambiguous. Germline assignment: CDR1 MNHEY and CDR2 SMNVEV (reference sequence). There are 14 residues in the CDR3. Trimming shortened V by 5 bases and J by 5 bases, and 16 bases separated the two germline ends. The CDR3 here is CASSPPGVFDEQYF. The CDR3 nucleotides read TGTGCCAGCAGTCCACCTGGGGTATTCGACGAGCAGTACTTC.

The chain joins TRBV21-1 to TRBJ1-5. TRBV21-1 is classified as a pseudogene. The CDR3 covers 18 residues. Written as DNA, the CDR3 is TGTGCCAGCAGCAAAAACCCCCTCTTATGGGGGGTCAATCAGCCCCAGCATTTT. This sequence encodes CASSKNPLLWGVNQPQHF.

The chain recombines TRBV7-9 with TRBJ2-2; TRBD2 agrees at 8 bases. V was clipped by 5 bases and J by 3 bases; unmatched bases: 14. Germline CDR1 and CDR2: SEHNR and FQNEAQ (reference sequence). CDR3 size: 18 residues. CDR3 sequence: CASSPLGSGIGYTGELFF. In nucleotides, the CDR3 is TGTGCCAGCAGCCCCCTGGGTAGCGGGATTGGTTACACCGGGGAGCTGTTTTTT.

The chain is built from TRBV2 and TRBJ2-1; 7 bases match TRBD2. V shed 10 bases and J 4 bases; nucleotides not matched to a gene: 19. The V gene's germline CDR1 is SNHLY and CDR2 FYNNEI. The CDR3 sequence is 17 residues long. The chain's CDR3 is CATNGRLENPLYNEQFF. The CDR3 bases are TGTGCCACTAACGGGAGGCTCGAGAACCCTTTATACAATGAGCAGTTCTTC. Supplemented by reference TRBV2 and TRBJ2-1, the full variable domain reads EPEVTQTPSHQVTQMGQEVILRCVPISNHLYFYWYRQILGQKVEFLVSFYNNEISEKSEIFDDQFSVERPDGSNFTLKIRSTKLEDSAMYFCATNGRLENPLYNEQFFGPGTRLTVL.

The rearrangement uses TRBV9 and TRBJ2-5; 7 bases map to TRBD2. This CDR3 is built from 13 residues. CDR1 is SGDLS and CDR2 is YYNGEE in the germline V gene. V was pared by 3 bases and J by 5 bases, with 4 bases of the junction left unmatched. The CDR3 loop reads CASSAEGGETQYF. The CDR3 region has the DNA TGTGCCAGCAGCGCCGAGGGAGGGGAGACCCAGTACTTC. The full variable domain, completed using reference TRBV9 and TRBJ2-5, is DSGVTQTPKHLITATGQRVTLRCSPRSGDLSVYWYQQSLDQGLQFLIQYYNGEERAKGNILERFSAQQFPDLHSELNLSSLELGDSALYFCASSAEGGETQYFGPGTRLLVL.

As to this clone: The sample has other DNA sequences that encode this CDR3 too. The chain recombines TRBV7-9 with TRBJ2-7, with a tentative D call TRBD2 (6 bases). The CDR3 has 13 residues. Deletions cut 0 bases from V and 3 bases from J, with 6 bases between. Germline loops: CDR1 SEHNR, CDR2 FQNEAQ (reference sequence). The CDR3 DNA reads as TGTGCCAGCAGCTTAGCCGGGGGCTACGAGCAGTACTTC. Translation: CASSLAGGYEQYF.

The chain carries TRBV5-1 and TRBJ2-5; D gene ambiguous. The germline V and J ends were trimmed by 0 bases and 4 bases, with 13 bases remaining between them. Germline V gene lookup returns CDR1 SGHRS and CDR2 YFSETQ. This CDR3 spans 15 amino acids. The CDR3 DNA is TGCGCCAGCAGCTTGGAGGTGAGGCAGTTAGAGACCCAGTACTTC. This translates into CASSLEVRQLETQYF. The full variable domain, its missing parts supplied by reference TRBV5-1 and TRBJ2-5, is KAGVTQTPRYLIKTRGQQVTLSCSPISGHRSVSWYQQTPGQGLQFLFEYFSETQRNKGNFPGRFSGRQFSNSRSEMNVSTLELGDSALYLCASSLEVRQLETQYFGPGTRLLVL.

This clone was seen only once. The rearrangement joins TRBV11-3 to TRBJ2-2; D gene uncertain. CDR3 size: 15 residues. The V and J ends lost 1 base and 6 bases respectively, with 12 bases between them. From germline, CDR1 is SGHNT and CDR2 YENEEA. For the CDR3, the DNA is TGTGCCAGCAGCTTAGCGGCTAACGGGCCCGGGGAGCTGTTTTTT. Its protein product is CASSLAANGPGELFF.

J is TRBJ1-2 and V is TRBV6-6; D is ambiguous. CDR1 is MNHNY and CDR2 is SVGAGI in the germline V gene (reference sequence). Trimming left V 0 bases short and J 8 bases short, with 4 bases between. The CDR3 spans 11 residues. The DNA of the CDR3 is TGTGCCAGCAGTTACTCGAGCGGCTACACCTTC. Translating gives CASSYSSGYTF.

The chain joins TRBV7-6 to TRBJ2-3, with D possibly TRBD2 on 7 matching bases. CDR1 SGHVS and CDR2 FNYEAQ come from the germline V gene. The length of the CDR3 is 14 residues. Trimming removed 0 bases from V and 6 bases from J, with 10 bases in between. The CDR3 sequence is CASSLAGGGDTQYF. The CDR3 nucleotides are TGTGCCAGCAGCTTAGCGGGAGGGGGGGATACGCAGTATTTT. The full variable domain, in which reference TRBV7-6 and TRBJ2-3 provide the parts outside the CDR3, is GAGVSQSPRYKVTKRGQDVALRCDPISGHVSLYWYRQALGQGPEFLTYFNYEAQQDKSGLPNDRFSAERPEGSISTLTIQRTEQRDSAMYRCASSLAGGGDTQYFGPGTRLTVL.

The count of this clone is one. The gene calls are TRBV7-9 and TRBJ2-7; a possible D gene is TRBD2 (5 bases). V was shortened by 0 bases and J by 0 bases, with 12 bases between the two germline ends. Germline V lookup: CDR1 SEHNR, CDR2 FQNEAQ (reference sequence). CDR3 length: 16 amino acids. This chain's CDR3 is CASSLATGGGSYEQYF. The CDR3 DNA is TGTGCCAGCAGCTTAGCTACTGGCGGAGGCTCCTACGAGCAGTACTTC. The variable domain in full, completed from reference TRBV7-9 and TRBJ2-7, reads DTGVSQNPRHKITKRGQNVTFRCDPISEHNRLYWYRQTLGQGPEFLTYFQNEAQLEKSRLLSDRFSAERPKGSFSTLEIQRTEQGDSAMYLCASSLATGGGSYEQYFGPGTRLTVT.

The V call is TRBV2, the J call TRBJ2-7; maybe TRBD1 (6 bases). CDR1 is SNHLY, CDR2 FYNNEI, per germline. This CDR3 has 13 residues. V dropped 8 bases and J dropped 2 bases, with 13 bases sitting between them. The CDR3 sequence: CASGGTVTYEQYF. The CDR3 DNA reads TGTGCCAGCGGGGGCACAGTAACCTACGAGCAGTACTTC.